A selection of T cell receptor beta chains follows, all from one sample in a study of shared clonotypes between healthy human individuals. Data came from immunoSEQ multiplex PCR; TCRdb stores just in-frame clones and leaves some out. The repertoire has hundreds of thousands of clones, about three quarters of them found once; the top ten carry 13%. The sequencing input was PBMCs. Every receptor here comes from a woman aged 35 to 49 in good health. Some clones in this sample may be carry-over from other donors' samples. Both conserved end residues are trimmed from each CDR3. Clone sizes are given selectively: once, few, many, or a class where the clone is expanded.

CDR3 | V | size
ASSIMGAGTEAF | TRBV7-9 | -
ASSGETGLAGGPSGELF | TRBV6-1 | -
ASSFRDTGELF | TRBV6-4 | -
ASSLEPGRGEQY | TRBV11-2 | -
SVEDGGRGPTEAF | TRBV29-1 | -
ASSTGTGGLGSYNEQF | TRBV9 | -
ATGTSGDTQY | TRBV10-3 | -
ASSPSAGYNQPQH | TRBV18 | many
ASSLGDNEQF | TRBV11-3 | few
ASSNYSPEAF | TRBV21-1 | once
ASSVATSGSYNEQF | TRBV9 | -
ASSLGQFSYEQY | TRBV2 | -
ASSRGGQAPGEQY | TRBV6-5 | -
ASSFGQWDQPQH | TRBV19 | -
ASEYTDTQY | TRBV2 | once
ASSLLGVGGEQY | TRBV7-7 | -
SVTPGGQGIRYNEQF | TRBV29-1 | -
ASSLAPSGATGDTQY | TRBV5-1 | -
ASSMDRASYEQY | TRBV7-8 | -
ASSLEAPSTDTQY | TRBV5-1 | few
ASSWGTSGSESDTQY | TRBV28 | few
ASSQSAQQDKEEKLF | TRBV23-1 | -
ASSPGGPAGDTGELF | TRBV9 | -
ASASAGTGELF | TRBV7-3 | -
ASSQNPGTPDTQY | TRBV4-2 | many
ASSQYASAYNEQF | TRBV2 | few
AWSLGDTSARNTGELF | TRBV30 | few
ASSLAGLAYTGELF | TRBV5-1 | -
ASSLGGNEHNEQF | TRBV11-3 | -
ATSTLQGLQETQY | TRBV15 | -
ASSSFGTGAEAF | TRBV5-1 | -
ASSPSEVQPQH | TRBV28 | -
AWSVRRGASSYEQY | TRBV30 | -
ASQGAWGPSYEQY | TRBV27 | -
ASKGASYEQY | TRBV5-1 | -
ASSRLSGAFYEQY | TRBV14 | -
ASSDRDRGRRASGYT | TRBV28 | -
ASSLTGLGPDTQY | TRBV11-3 | -
ASSVTTTRVKLF | TRBV6-1 | -
ASSQVGGLVYNEQF | TRBV4-3 | -
ASSVPGQGANGYT | TRBV6-6 | -
ASSPRSGPSYEQY | TRBV7-9 | once
SVEDADTQY | TRBV29-1 | -
ATSRGDPDQPQH | TRBV15 | many
ASSTTGSPLH | TRBV7-2 | many